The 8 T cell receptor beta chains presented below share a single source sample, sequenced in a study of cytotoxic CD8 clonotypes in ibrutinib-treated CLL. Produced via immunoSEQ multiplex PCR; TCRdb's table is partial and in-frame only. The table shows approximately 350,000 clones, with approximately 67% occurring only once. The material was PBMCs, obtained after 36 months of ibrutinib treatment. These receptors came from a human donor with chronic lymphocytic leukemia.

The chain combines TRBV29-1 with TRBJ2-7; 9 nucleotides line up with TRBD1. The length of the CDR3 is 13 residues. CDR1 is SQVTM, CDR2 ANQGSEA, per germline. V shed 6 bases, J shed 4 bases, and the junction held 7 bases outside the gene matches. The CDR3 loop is CSVSGTGRYEQYF. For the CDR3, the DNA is TGCAGCGTGTCCGGGACAGGGAGATACGAGCAGTACTTC.

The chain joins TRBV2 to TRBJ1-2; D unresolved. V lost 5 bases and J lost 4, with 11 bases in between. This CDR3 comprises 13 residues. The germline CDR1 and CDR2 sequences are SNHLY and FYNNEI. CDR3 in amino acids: CASSPGRTYGYTF. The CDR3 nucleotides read TGTGCCAGCAGTCCTGGACGGACCTATGGCTACACCTTC.

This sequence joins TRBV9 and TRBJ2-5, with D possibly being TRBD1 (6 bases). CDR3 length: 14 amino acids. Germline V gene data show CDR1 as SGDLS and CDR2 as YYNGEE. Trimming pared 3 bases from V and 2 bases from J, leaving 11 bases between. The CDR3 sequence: CASSAQTGQETQYF. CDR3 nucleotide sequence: TGTGCCAGCAGCGCCCAGACAGGACAAGAGACCCAGTACTTC. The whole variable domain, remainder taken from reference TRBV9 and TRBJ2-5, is DSGVTQTPKHLITATGQRVTLRCSPRSGDLSVYWYQQSLDQGLQFLIQYYNGEERAKGNILERFSAQQFPDLHSELNLSSLELGDSALYFCASSAQTGQETQYFGPGTRLLVL.

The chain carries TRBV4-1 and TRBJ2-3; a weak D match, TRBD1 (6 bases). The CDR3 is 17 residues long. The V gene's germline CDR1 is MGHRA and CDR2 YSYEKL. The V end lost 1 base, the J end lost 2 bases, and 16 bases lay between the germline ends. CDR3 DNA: TGCGCCAGCAGCCAAGTCCGAACAGGGCTTGTCACAGATACGCAGTATTTT. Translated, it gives CASSQVRTGLVTDTQYF.

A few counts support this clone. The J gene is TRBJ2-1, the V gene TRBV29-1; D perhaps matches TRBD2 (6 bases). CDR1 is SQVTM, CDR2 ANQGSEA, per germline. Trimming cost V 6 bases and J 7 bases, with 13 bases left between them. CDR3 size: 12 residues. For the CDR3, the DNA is TGCAGCGTCCATGACAGCGGGAATGAGCAGTTCTTC. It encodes CSVHDSGNEQFF.

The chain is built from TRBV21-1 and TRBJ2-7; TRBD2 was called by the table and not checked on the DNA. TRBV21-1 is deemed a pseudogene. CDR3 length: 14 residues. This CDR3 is CASSSRSPAYEQYF. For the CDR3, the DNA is TGTGCCAGCAGCTCCCGGTCGCCCGCCTACGAGCAGTACTTC.

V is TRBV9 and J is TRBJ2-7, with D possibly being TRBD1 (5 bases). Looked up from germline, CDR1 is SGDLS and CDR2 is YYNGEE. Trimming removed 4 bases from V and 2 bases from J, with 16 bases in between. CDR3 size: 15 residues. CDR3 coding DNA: TGTGCCAGCAGCCCGAGCAGGGCGAGAACCTACGAGCAGTACTTC. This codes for CASSPSRARTYEQYF. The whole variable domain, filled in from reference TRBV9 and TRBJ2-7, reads DSGVTQTPKHLITATGQRVTLRCSPRSGDLSVYWYQQSLDQGLQFLIQYYNGEERAKGNILERFSAQQFPDLHSELNLSSLELGDSALYFCASSPSRARTYEQYFGPGTRLTVT.

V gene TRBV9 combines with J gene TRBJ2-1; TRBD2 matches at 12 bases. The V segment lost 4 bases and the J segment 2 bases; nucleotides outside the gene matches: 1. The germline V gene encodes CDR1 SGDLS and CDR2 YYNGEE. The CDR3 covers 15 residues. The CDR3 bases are TGTGCCAGCAGCCCTAGCGGGGGGGCCTACAATGAGCAGTTCTTC. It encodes CASSPSGGAYNEQFF.